This TCR beta chain was profiled in a study of T cells in Graves' hyperthyroidism and ophthalmopathy (dated by TCRdb to the late 2010s). A note on the overall study: Peripheral blood samples were taken at initial diagnosis, before any treatment was given. To identify TCR V-J signatures that set the groups apart, the researchers used a discovery cohort of 90 to 100 patients, made up of around 42 with Graves' ophthalmopathy and approximately 57 with stable Graves' hyperthyroidism. According to the paper, TCR Vbeta CDR3 sequencing was carried out on roughly 130 peripheral blood samples, which came from about 45 ophthalmopathy, fewer than 80 hyperthyroidism and approximately 17 progressor patients. Prospective prediction of ophthalmopathy was tested in an independent validation cohort of fewer than 20 hyperthyroidism patients and around 16 patients who later progressed to ophthalmopathy. The approximately 100 discovery patients were randomly divided into training and test sets at a 7:3 ratio. The study also compared thyroid tissue and blood T-cell repertoires from several Graves' hyperthyroidism patients. After sampling, hyperthyroidism patients received methimazole starting at 30 mg daily, and ophthalmopathy patients received high-dose intravenous methylprednisolone.

This clonotype has ten or more counts. Its antigen is currently not known. No qualities accompany the bases; no much larger clone lies one base away. Stable Graves' hyperthyroidism was defined as the absence of progression to ophthalmopathy over 18 months of follow-up. Hyperthyroidism patients were newly diagnosed, had a disease duration of under 2 months, and were aged 18 to 65 years. Any patient with an uncontrolled infection, another autoimmune disease, pregnancy or lactation was excluded. Clinical symptoms, serum thyroxine and TRAb, thyroid ultrasound, and orbital computed tomography formed the basis for the diagnoses. PBMCs were isolated from about 9 ml of fresh peripheral blood by Ficoll-Paque density gradient centrifugation. Trizol reagent was used to extract total RNA, and RNA quality was then checked on an Agilent 2100 Bioanalyzer. The paper as a whole reports these results and caveats: Most expanded thyroid clonotypes (frequency above 0.001) were also detected in blood, a finding suggesting that blood repertoires may reflect thyroid immune responses. In validation, the model predicted progression to ophthalmopathy with around 71% sensitivity and 72% to 75% specificity, a median of about six months before onset. A 13 V-J signature model separated ophthalmopathy from stable hyperthyroidism, with just over 85% sensitivity and just under 84% specificity in cross-validation and 80%/75% in testing. No statistical method was used to fix the sample size in advance, and group allocation was not hidden from the investigators.

The TCR beta CDR3 regions were amplified from RNA transcripts. The TCR CDR3 was subjected to a first round of RT-PCR using the HTBI primer set and the Qiagen OneStep RT-PCR kit. Libraries were constructed in a second round of multiplex PCR, after which size selection and purification were carried out. Libraries were sequenced paired-end with 100 bp reads on an Illumina HiSeq2000. As for how the authors treated the data: Raw data were processed with SOAPnuke, discarding reads with adapters, uncalled bases, mean Phred below 15, or no exact constant-primer or identifier match. High-quality paired reads were merged using COPE v1.2.5, and each unique nucleotide sequence was defined as a clonotype. Clonotypes were aligned to IMGT TRBV, TRBD and TRBJ reference segments using MiTCR v1.1. Only V-J combinations with frequency above 0.0001, covering 99% to 99.2% of repertoires, were analysed. The TCS score was defined as F50 (clonal expansion) divided by E x V (chaos), with BLOSUM62-based TCRdist calculated between CDR3 peptides within each V-J. Welch's t-statistics and random forest reduced around 510 V-J features to 13, which were used in a naive Bayes classifier (R e1071). TCRdb reprocessed the public reads (quality trimming at Q25 with fastp, clone calling with MiXCR) and kept in-frame beta chains. Rows are combined by CDR3 protein, so each entry shows the most common genes and DNA. The V and J calls were not made by the authors but by TCRdb's processing. The sample table shows approximately 640,000 distinct CDR3 sequences, and around 16% are seen once. The ten top clones hold 3.8% of the sample.

Sequences were obtained from blood. The sequence derives from a woman aged 30 to 39 with Graves' hyperthyroidism.

CDR3 protein: CASSQDFPGPYEQYF. Read as DNA, the sequence is TGCGCCAGCAGCCAAGATTTCCCTGGACCCTACGAGCAGTACTTC. Recombination linked TRBV4-1 to TRBJ2-7; no D segment can be confidently identified. Between the V and J ends, shortened by 0 bases and 2 bases respectively, the junction contains 11 bases. The CDR3 runs 15 residues from the cysteine to the phenylalanine. The sequence is cut down to CDR3 DNA, 45 bases in frame from base 1. CDR1 and CDR2, per the germline V gene, are MGHRA and YSYEKL.